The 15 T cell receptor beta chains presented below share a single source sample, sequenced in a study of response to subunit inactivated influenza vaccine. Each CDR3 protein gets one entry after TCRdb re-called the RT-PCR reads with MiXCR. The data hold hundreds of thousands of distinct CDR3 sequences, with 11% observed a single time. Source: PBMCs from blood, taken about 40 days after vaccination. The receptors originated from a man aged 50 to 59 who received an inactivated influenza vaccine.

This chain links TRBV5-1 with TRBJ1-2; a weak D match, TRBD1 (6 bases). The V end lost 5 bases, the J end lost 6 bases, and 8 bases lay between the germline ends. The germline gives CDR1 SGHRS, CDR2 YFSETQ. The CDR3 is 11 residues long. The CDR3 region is CASRQGNGYTF. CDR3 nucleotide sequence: TGCGCCAGCAGACAGGGAAATGGCTACACCTTC.

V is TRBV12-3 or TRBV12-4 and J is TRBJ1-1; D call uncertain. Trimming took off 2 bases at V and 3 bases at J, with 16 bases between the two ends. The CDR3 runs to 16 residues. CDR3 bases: TGTGCCAGCAGTTTAAGTTTCGGGAGCGGCCACACTGAAGCTTTCTTT. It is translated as CASSLSFGSGHTEAFF.

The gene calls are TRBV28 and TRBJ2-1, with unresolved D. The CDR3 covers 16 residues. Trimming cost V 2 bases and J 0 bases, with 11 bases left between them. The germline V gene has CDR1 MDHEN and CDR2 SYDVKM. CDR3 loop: CASSLIRSGSYNEQFF. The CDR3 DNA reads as TGTGCCAGCAGTTTAATCCGGAGTGGCTCCTACAATGAGCAGTTCTTC.

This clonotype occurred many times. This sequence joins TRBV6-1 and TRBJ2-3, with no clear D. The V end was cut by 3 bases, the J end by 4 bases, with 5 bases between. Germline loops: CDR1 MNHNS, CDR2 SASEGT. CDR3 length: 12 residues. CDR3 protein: CASSDPADTQYF. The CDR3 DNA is TGTGCCAGCAGTGACCCGGCAGATACGCAGTATTTT.

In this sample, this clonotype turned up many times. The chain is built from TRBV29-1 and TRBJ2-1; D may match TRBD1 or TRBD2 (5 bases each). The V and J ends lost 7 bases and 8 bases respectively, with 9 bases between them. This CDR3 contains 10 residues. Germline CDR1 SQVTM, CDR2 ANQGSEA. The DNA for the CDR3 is TGCAGCGGGGGACGTGATGAGCAGTTCTTC. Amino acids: CSGGRDEQFF.

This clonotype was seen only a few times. The CDR3, as DNA: TGTGCCAGCAGTTTATCCCCCGCCGGGGGCTATGGCTACACCTTC. Translated, it gives CASSLSPAGGYGYTF. The gene calls are TRBV28 and TRBJ1-2; D perhaps matches TRBD1 (5 bases). Trimming cost V 1 base and J 4 bases, with 13 bases left between them. Germline CDR1 reads MDHEN; CDR2 reads SYDVKM. This CDR3 is built from 15 residues.

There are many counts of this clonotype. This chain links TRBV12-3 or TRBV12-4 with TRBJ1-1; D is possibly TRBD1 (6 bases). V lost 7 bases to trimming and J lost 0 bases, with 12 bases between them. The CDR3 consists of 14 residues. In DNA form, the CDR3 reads TGTGCCAGCACCGTGGACAGATTGAACACTGAAGCTTTCTTT. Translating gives CASTVDRLNTEAFF.

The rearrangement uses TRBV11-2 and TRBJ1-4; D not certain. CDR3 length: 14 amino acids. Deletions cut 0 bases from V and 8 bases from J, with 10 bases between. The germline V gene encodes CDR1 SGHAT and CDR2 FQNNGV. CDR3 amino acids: CASSLDSWKEKLFF. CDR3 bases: TGTGCCAGCAGCTTAGATAGTTGGAAGGAAAAACTGTTTTTT.

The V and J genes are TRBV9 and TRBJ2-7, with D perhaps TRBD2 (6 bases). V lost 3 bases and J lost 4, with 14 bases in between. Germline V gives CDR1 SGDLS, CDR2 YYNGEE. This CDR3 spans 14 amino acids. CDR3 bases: TGTGCCAGCAGCGCCGGGGACTCGACTTACGAGCAGTACTTC. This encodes CASSAGDSTYEQYF.

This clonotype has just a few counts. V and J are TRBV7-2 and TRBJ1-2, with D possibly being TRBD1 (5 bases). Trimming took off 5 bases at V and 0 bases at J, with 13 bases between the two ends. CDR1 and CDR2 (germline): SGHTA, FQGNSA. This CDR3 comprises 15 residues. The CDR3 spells CASSPRTSANYGYTF. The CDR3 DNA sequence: TGTGCCAGCAGCCCCCGGACAAGCGCTAACTATGGCTACACCTTC.

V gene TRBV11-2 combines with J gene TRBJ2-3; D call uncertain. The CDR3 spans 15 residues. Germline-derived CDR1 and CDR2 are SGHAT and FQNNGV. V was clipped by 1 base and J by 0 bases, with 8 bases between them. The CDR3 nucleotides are TGTGCCAGCAGCTTAGGCTTCGGTAGCACAGATACGCAGTATTTT. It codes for CASSLGFGSTDTQYF.

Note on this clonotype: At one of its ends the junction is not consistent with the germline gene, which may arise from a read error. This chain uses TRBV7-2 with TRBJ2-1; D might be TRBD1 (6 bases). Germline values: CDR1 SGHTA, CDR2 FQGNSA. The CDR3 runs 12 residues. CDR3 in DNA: TGTGCCAGGAGCTCTACAGGGAATGAGCAGTTCTTC. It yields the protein CARSSTGNEQFF. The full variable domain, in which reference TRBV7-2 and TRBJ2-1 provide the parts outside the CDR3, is GAGVSQSPSNKVTEKGKDVELRCDPISGHTALYWYRQSLGQGLEFLIYFQGNSAPDKSGLPSDRFSAERTGGSVSTLTIQRTQQEDSAVYLCARSSTGNEQFFGPGTRLTVL.

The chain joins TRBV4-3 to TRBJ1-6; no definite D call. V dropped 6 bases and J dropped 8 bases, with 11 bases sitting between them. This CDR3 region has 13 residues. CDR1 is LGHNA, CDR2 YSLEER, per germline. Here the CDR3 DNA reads TGCGCCAGCAGTCACAACTCCGATTCACCCCTCCACTTT. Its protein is CASSHNSDSPLHF.

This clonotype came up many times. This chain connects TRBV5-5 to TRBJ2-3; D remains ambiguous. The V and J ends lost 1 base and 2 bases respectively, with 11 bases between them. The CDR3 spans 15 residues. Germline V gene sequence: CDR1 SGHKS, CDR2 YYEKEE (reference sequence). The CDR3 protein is CASSLSLHHTDTQYF. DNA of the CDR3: TGTGCCAGCAGCTTGAGTTTGCACCACACAGATACGCAGTATTTT.

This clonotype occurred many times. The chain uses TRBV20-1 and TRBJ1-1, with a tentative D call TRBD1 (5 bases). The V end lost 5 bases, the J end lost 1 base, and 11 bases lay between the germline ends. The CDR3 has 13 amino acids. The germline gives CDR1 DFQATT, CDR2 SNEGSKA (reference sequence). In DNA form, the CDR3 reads TGCAGTGCTTTCACAGGCCCGAACACTGAAGCTTTCTTT. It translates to CSAFTGPNTEAFF.